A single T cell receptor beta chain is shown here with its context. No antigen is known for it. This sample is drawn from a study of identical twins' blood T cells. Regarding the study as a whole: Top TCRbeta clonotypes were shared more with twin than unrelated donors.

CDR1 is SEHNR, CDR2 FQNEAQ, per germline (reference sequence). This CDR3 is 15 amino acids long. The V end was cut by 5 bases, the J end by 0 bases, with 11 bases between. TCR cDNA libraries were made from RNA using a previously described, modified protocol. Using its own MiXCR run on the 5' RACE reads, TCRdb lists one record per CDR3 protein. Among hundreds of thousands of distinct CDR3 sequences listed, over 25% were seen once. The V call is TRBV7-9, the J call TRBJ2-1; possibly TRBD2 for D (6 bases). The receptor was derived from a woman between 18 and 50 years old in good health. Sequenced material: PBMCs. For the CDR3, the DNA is TGTGCCAGCAGCCCGCGACTAGACTCCTACAATGAGCAGTTCTTC. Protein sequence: CASSPRLDSYNEQFF.